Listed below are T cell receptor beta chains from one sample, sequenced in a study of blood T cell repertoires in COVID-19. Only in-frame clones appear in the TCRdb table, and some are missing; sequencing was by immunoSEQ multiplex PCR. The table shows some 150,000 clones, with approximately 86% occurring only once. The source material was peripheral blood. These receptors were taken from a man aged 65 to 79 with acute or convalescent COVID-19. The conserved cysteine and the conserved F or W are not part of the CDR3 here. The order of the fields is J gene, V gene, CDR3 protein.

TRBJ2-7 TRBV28 ASSLPRREGSYEQY
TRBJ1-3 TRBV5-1 ASSYGQGNTIY
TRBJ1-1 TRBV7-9 ASSLTGGVTEAF
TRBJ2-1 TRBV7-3 ASRPGASSSYNEQF
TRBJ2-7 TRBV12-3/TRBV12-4 ASSLGRQGEQY
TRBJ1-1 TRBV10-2 ASSEYSNTEAF
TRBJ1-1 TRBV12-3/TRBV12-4 ASSWGRVTEAF
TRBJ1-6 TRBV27 ASSLRGRQPYNSPLH
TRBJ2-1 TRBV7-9 ASRTSGSSEQF
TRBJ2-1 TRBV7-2 ASSPFYNEQF
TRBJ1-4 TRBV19 ASSTIMTGNEKLF
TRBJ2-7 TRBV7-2 ASRQGTGIGEQY
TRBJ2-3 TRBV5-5 ASKQFPITDTQY
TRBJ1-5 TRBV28 ASSETDTYNQPQH
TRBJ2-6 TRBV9 ASSPGLPGANVLT
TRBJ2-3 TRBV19 ASSIPKGGPDTQY
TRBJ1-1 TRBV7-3 ASSSTQGAAEAF
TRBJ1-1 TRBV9 ASSVGGQNTEAF
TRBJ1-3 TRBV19 ASSILGTDSGNTIY
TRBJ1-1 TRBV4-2 ASSQPGHLNTEAF
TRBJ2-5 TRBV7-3 ASSPTREETQY
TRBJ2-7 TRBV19 ASSRASGLPYEQY
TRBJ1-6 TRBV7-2 ASSRPIQGGNSPLH
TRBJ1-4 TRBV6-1 ASSERGRVNEKLF
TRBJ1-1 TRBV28 ASSSSGTTNTEAF
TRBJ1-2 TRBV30 AGARTAFFLSNYGYT
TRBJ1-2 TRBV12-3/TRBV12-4 ASSREGDYGYT
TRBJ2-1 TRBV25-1 ASSEFGGQNEQF
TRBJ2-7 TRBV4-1 ASSQDTGTGSYEQY
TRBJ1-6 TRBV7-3 ASSFTGSSPLH
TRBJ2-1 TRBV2 ASSEAAGGWAHYNEQF
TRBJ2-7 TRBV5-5 ASSKQGTSSYEQY
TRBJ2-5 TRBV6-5 ASSRQGAGQETQY
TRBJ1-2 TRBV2 ASRGGGAHYGYT
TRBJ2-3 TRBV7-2 ASSLNIPGPTDTQY
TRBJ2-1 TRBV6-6 ASSVTGGNEQF
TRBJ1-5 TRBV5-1 ASSLGSGLNQPQH
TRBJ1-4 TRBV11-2 ASSLSPGLTNEKLF
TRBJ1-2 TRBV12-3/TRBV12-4 ASSWGDRRLWT
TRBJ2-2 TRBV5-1 ASSSGAGDTGELF
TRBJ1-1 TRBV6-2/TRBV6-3 ASSRAGPMNTEAF
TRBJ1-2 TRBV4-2 ASGVRDGYT
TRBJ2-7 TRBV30 AWRVYPYEQY
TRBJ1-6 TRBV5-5 ASTPTGQGNSPLH
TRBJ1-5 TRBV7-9 ASSQGLLPQH
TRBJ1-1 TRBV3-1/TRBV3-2 ASSQAGQGAEAF
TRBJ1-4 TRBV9 ASSEDSGREKLF